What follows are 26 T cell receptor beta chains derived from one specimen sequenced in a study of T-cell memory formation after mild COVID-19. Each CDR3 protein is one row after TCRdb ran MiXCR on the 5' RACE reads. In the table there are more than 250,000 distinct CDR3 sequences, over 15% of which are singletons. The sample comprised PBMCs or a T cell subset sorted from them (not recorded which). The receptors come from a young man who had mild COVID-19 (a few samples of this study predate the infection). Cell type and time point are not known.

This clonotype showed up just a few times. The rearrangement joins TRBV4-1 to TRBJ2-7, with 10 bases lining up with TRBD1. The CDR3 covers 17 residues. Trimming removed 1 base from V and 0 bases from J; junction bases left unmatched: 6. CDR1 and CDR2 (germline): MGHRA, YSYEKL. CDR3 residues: CASSQGGQGIFSYEQYF. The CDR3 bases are TGCGCCAGCAGCCAAGGGGGACAGGGGATTTTCTCCTACGAGCAGTACTTC.

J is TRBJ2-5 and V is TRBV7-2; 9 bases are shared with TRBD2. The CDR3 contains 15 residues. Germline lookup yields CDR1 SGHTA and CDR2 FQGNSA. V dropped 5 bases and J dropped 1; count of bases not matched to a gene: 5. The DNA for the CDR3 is TGTGCCAGCAGCCCGACTAGCGGCATCCAAGAGACCCAGTACTTC. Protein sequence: CASSPTSGIQETQYF.

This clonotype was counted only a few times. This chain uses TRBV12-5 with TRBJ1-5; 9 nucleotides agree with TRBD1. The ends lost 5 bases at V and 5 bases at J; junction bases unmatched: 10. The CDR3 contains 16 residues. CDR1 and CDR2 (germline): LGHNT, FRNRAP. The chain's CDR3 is CASGPSTGGIDQPQHF. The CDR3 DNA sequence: TGTGCTAGTGGTCCCTCGACAGGGGGAATCGATCAGCCCCAGCATTTT.

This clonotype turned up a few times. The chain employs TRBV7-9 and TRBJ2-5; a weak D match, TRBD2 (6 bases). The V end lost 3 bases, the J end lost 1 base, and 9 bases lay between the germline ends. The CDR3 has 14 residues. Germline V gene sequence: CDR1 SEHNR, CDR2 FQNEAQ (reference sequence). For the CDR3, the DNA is TGTGCCAGCAGCTTCCGCGGGACCCAAGAGACCCAGTACTTC. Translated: CASSFRGTQETQYF.

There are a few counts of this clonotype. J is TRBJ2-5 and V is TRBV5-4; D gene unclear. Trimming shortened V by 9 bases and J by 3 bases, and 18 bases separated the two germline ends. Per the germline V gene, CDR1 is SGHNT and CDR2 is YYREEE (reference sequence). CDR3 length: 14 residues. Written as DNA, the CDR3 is TGTGCCACCCGCCCCGGCCAGGCCGAAGAGACCCAGTACTTC. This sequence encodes CATRPGQAEETQYF.

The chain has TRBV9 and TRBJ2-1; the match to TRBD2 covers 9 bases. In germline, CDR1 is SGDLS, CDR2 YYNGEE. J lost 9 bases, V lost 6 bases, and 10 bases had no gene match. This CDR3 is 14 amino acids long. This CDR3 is CASTGGGGAGEQFF. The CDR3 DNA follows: TGTGCCAGCACCGGAGGCGGGGGGGCCGGTGAGCAGTTCTTC.

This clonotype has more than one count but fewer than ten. The CDR3 reads CASSQDTGNGANVLTF. The CDR3 bases are TGCGCCAGCAGCCAAGATACAGGAAATGGGGCCAACGTCCTGACTTTC. The chain uses TRBV4-3 and TRBJ2-6; tentative D call: TRBD1 (5 bases). There are 16 residues in the CDR3. Looked up from germline, CDR1 is LGHNA and CDR2 is YSLEER. V lost 0 bases and J 3 bases, leaving 9 bases between the germline ends.

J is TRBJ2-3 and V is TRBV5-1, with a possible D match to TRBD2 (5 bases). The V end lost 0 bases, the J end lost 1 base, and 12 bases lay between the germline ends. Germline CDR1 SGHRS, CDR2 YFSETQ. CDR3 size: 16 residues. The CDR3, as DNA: TGCGCCAGCAGCTTGGCCGGTGGGCGGGGCACAGATACGCAGTATTTT. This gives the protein CASSLAGGRGTDTQYF.

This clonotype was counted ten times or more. For the CDR3, the DNA is TGTGCCAGCGGAAGGTACGACGAGCAGTACTTC. This translates into CASGRYDEQYF. The chain carries TRBV6-5 and TRBJ2-7; D call uncertain. Trimming shortened V by 8 bases and J by 5 bases, and 10 bases separated the two germline ends. The CDR3 contains 11 residues. Germline-derived CDR1 and CDR2 are MNHEY and SVGAGI.

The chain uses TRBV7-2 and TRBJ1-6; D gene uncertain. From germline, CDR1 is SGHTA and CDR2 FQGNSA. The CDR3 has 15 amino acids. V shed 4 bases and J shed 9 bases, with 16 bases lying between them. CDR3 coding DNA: TGTGCCAGCAGCTCATCATCGTGGGTCGTTTCACCCCTCCACTTT. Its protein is CASSSSSWVVSPLHF.

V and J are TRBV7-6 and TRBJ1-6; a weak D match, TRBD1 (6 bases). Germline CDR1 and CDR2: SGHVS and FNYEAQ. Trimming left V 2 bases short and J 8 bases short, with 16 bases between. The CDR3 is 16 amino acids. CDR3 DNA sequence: TGTGCCAGCAGCTTATTGGCAGGGGTCTCCGATTCACCCCTCCACTTT. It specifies CASSLLAGVSDSPLHF.

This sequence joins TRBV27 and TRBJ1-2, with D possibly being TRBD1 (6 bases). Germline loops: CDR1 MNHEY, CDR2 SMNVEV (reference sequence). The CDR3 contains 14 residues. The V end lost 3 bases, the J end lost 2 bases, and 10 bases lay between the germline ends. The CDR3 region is CASSFRQVNYGYTF. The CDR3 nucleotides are TGTGCCAGCAGTTTCCGACAGGTGAACTATGGCTACACCTTC.

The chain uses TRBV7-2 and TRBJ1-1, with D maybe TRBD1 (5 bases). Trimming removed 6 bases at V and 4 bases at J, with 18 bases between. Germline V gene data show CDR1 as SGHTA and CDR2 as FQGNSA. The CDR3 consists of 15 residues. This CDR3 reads CASRTWAGFATEAFF. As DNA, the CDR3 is TGTGCCAGCAGGACCTGGGCAGGGTTCGCCACTGAAGCTTTCTTT.

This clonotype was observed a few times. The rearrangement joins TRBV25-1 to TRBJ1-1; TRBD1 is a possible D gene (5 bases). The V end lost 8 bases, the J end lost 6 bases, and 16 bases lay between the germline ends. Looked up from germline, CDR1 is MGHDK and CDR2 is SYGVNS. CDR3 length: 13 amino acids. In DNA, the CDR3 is TGTGCCAGCGGGTTCGGGTCGGGGGCTGAAGCTTTCTTT. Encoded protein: CASGFGSGAEAFF.

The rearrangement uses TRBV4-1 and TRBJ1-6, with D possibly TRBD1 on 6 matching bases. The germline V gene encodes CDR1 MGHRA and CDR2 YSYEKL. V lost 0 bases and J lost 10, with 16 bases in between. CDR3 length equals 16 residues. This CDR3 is CASSQELSGVGSPLHF. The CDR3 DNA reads TGCGCCAGCAGCCAAGAGCTGTCAGGGGTGGGCTCACCCCTCCACTTT.

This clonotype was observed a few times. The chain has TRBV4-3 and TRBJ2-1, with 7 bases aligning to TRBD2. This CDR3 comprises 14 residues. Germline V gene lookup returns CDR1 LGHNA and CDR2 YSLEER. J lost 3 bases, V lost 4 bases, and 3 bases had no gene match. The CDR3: CASSPGEGYNEQFF. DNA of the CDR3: TGCGCCAGCAGCCCGGGGGAGGGCTACAATGAGCAGTTCTTC.

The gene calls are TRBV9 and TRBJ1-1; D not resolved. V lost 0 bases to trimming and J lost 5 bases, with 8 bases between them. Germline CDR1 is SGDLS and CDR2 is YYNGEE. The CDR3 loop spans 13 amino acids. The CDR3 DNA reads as TGTGCCAGCAGCGTAGAGTCGATGACTGAAGCTTTCTTT. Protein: CASSVESMTEAFF.

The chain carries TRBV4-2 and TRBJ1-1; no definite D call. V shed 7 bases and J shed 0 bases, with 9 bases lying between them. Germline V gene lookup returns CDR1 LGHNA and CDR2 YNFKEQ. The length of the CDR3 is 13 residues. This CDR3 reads CASNAAMNTEAFF. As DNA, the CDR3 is TGTGCCAGCAACGCTGCTATGAACACTGAAGCTTTCTTT.

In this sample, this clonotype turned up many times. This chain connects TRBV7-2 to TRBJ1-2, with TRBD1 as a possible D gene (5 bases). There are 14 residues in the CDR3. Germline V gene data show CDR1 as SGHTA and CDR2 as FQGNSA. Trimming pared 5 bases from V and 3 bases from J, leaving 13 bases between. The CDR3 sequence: CASSPGTSYYGYTF. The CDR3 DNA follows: TGTGCCAGCAGCCCAGGGACCTCGTACTATGGCTACACCTTC.

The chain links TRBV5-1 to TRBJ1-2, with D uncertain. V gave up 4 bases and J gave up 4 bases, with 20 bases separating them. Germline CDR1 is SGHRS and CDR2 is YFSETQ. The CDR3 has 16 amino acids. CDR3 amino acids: CASSPRAGAPSYGYTF. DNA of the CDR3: TGCGCCAGCAGCCCGAGAGCAGGTGCCCCTTCCTATGGCTACACCTTC.

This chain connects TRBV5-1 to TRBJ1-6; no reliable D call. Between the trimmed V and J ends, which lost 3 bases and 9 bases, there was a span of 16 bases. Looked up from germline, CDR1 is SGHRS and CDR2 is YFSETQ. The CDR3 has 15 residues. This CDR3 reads CASSSGRSVSSPLHF. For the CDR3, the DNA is TGCGCCAGCAGCTCTGGCAGGAGTGTTAGTTCACCCCTCCACTTT.

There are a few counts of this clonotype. The DNA for the CDR3 is TGTGCCAGCACCGCGGTCACTAGCACAGATACGCAGTATTTT. Amino acid sequence: CASTAVTSTDTQYF. The V call is TRBV7-2, the J call TRBJ2-3; D is uncertain. Germline assignment: CDR1 SGHTA and CDR2 FQGNSA. Trimming removed 7 bases at V and 0 bases at J, with 11 bases between. The CDR3 loop spans 14 amino acids.

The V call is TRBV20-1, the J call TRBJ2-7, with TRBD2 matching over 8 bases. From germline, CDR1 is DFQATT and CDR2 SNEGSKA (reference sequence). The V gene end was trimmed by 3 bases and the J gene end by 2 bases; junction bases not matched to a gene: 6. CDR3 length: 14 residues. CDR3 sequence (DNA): TGCAGTGCTAGGTGGCGGGGGGCTACCTACGAGCAGTACTTC. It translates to CSARWRGATYEQYF.

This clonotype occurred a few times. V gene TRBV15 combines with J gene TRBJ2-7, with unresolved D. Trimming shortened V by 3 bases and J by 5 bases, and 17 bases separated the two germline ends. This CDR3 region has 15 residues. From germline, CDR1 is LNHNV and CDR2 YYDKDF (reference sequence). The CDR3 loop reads CATSREMSGAHEQYV. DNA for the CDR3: TGTGCCACCAGCAGGGAAATGTCAGGAGCCCACGAGCAGTACGTC.

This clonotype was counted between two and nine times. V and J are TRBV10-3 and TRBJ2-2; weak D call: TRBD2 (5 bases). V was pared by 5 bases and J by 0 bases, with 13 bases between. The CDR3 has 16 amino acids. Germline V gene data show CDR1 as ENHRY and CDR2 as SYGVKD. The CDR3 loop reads CAISPRLSPNTGELFF. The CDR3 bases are TGTGCCATCAGTCCTCGACTATCCCCGAACACCGGGGAGCTGTTTTTT.

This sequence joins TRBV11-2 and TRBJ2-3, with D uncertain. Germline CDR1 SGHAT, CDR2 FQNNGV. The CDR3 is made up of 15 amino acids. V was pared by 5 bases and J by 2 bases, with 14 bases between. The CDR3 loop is CASSPAAWATDTQYF. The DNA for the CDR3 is TGTGCCAGCAGCCCTGCCGCCTGGGCCACAGATACGCAGTATTTT.